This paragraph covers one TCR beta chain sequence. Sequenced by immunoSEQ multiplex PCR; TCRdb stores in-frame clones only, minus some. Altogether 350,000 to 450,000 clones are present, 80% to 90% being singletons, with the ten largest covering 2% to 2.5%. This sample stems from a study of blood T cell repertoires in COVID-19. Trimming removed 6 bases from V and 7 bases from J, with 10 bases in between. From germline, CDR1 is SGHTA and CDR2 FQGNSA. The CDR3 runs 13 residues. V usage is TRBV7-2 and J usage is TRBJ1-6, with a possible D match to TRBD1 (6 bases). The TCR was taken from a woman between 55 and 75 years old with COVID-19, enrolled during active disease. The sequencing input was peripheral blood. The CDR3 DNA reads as TGTGCCAGCAGGTACAGGGTGAATTCACCCCTCCACTTT. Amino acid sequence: CASRYRVNSPLHF.